Below, 26 T cell receptor beta chains from the same sample are listed, as sequenced in a study of blood T cell repertoires in COVID-19. The data were produced by immunoSEQ multiplex PCR, yet TCRdb's version contains in-frame clones alone and is incomplete. The data contain about 150,000 clones, 65% to 85% of them seen just once; the ten biggest clones take up approximately 5.3%. Input material: PBMCs or T cells enriched from blood (not recorded which). The source is a man in his sixties or seventies who had been exposed to COVID-19.

The chain couples TRBV2 to TRBJ1-2; tentatively, D is TRBD1 (6 bases). The CDR3 has 13 amino acids. Germline-derived CDR1 and CDR2 are SNHLY and FYNNEI. Trimming removed 6 bases from V and 6 bases from J, with 14 bases in between. Here the CDR3 DNA reads TGTGCCAGCAGGCAGGGGTACCAGGATGGCTACACCTTC. Translated, it gives CASRQGYQDGYTF.

This clone was detected only a few times. This chain links TRBV5-1 with TRBJ1-3; TRBD1 aligns across 7 bases. Trimming took 7 bases from V and 0 from J; bases not matched to a gene: 7. CDR3 length: 15 residues. Looked up from germline, CDR1 is SGHRS and CDR2 is YFSETQ. CDR3 in amino acids: CASASGQASGNTIYF. The CDR3 DNA sequence: TGCGCCAGCGCATCAGGACAGGCCTCTGGAAACACCATATATTTT. Variable domain in full (rest from reference TRBV5-1 and TRBJ1-3): KAGVTQTPRYLIKTRGQQVTLSCSPISGHRSVSWYQQTPGQGLQFLFEYFSETQRNKGNFPGRFSGRQFSNSRSEMNVSTLELGDSALYLCASASGQASGNTIYFGEGSWLTVV.

The chain recombines TRBV19 with TRBJ1-4; the D gene is possibly TRBD1 (5 bases). V lost 1 base and J 5 bases, leaving 14 bases between the germline ends. The V gene's germline CDR1 is LNHDA and CDR2 SQIVND (reference sequence). The CDR3 contains 16 residues. CDR3 region: CASSIGGTISNEKLFF. The CDR3 DNA sequence: TGTGCCAGTAGTATAGGCGGGACCATCTCAAATGAAAAACTGTTTTTT.

The V and J genes are TRBV4-1 and TRBJ1-5, with TRBD1 matching over 7 bases. The CDR3 has 15 residues. Per the germline V gene, CDR1 is MGHRA and CDR2 is YSYEKL. With 3 bases clipped from V and 9 bases from J, the junction kept 11 bases outside the gene matches. The CDR3 sequence is CASSQATGAGWPQHF. CDR3 sequence (DNA): TGCGCCAGCAGCCAGGCAACAGGGGCAGGGTGGCCCCAGCATTTT.

This clone was observed a handful of times. The V call is TRBV4-3, the J call TRBJ2-1; 8 bases map to TRBD2. V lost 0 bases, J lost 5 bases, and 6 bases stayed unmatched. The CDR3 covers 16 residues. The germline gives CDR1 LGHNA, CDR2 YSLEER. The CDR3 sequence: CASSQETGGINNEQFF. CDR3 in DNA: TGCGCCAGCAGCCAAGAGACGGGGGGGATAAACAATGAGCAGTTCTTC.

The V call is TRBV11-2, the J call TRBJ2-5, with 14 bases identical to TRBD2. Trimming at V came to 4 bases and at J to 0 bases, leaving 7 bases not matched to a gene. The CDR3 extends over 18 amino acids. Germline V CDR1 and CDR2: SGHAT, FQNNGV. CDR3 residues: CASSSGTSGGPYQETQYF. The CDR3 region has the DNA TGTGCCAGCAGCTCCGGGACTAGCGGGGGACCGTACCAAGAGACCCAGTACTTC.

The chain combines TRBV7-3 with TRBJ2-1; TRBD2 matches at 10 bases. CDR3 length equals 16 residues. CDR1 is SGHTA and CDR2 is FQGTGA in the germline V gene. The V gene end was trimmed by 5 bases and the J gene end by 7 bases; junction bases not matched to a gene: 11. The CDR3 DNA sequence: TGTGCCAGCAGCCTTAGCGGGGGGCCCCCACTAAATGAGCAGTTCTTC. Protein product: CASSLSGGPPLNEQFF.

The chain joins TRBV5-1 to TRBJ1-2, with D uncertain. The V and J ends lost 1 base and 2 bases respectively, with 12 bases between them. Per germline, CDR1 SGHRS and CDR2 YFSETQ. This CDR3 contains 15 residues. The CDR3 bases are TGCGCCAGCAGCTTGTTTAAGGGAGACAACTATGGCTACACCTTC. This encodes CASSLFKGDNYGYTF.

The V gene is TRBV13, the J gene TRBJ2-1; 11 nucleotides agree with TRBD1. V was pared by 5 bases and J by 3 bases, with 3 bases of the junction left unmatched. CDR1 and CDR2 from the germline V gene are PRHDT and FYEKMQ (reference sequence). The CDR3 contains 15 residues. CDR3 nucleotides: TGTGCCAGCAGCCTCGGGACAGGGGGCTACAATGAGCAGTTCTTC. This translates into CASSLGTGGYNEQFF.

The chain recombines TRBV19 with TRBJ1-4; D may be TRBD1 (5 bases). The CDR3 runs 13 residues. CDR1 and CDR2 (germline): LNHDA, SQIVND (reference sequence). Between the trimmed V and J ends, which lost 3 bases and 8 bases, there was a span of 10 bases. The CDR3 region has the DNA TGTGCCAGTAGTATCCAGGGTTACGAAAAACTGTTTTTT. It encodes CASSIQGYEKLFF.

J is TRBJ2-7 and V is TRBV14, with 7 bases fitting TRBD1. Trimming took 2 bases from V and 2 from J; bases not matched to a gene: 6. Germline V CDR1 and CDR2: SGHDN, FVKESK. The CDR3 loop spans 15 amino acids. The CDR3 DNA follows: TGTGCCAGCAGCCAATACGAAGGACAGGCCTACGAGCAGTACTTC. The encoded protein is CASSQYEGQAYEQYF.

This clone was found once. The chain employs TRBV5-8 and TRBJ2-2; D might be TRBD2 (5 bases). CDR1 and CDR2 (germline): SGHTS, YDEGEE. This CDR3 has 15 residues. Trimming stripped 4 bases from V and 3 bases from J, with 13 bases between. Here the CDR3 reads CASSIPGGHTGELFF. The CDR3 nucleotides read TGTGCCAGCAGCATACCGGGCGGGCACACCGGGGAGCTGTTTTTT.

This clone was counted between two and nine times. Here the CDR3 DNA reads TGCGCCAGCAGCGATTGGACAGGGGAAAGCACTGAAGCTTTCTTT. Residues: CASSDWTGESTEAFF. The chain combines TRBV10-2 with TRBJ1-1; TRBD1 matches 9 bases. The ends lost 6 bases at V and 4 bases at J; junction bases unmatched: 9. The CDR3 runs to 15 residues. Per the germline V gene, CDR1 is WSHSY and CDR2 is SAAADI.

In this sample, this clone turned up a few times. The chain has TRBV7-2 and TRBJ1-1; tentatively, D is TRBD1 (6 bases). The ends were cut back, 4 bases at V and 4 bases at J, with 13 bases in the middle. The CDR3 is 14 amino acids. Per the germline V gene, CDR1 is SGHTA and CDR2 is FQGNSA. CDR3 sequence: CASSWRQGPTEAFF. The CDR3 region has the DNA TGTGCCAGCAGCTGGCGGCAGGGGCCCACTGAAGCTTTCTTT.

J is TRBJ1-1 and V is TRBV15; 8 bases map to TRBD1. V lost 5 bases to trimming and J lost 1 base; unmatched junction nucleotides: 9. CDR3 length equals 16 residues. Germline-derived CDR1 and CDR2 are LNHNV and YYDKDF (reference sequence). CDR3 region: CATSRVGGTGNTEAFF. For the CDR3, the DNA is TGTGCCACCAGCCGAGTCGGCGGGACAGGGAACACTGAAGCTTTCTTT.

The chain employs TRBV7-9 and TRBJ1-2; 7 nucleotides line up with TRBD1. The length of the CDR3 is 15 residues. V shed 5 bases and J 6 bases; nucleotides not matched to a gene: 12. The germline V gene has CDR1 SEHNR and CDR2 FQNEAQ (reference sequence). CDR3 DNA sequence: TGTGCCAGCAGCCAAGGGACAGCCCGCTTTGATGGCTACACCTTC. Protein: CASSQGTARFDGYTF.

This chain uses TRBV7-2 with TRBJ2-3; 7 nucleotides agree with TRBD2. The CDR3 has 15 amino acids. The J segment lost 0 bases and the V segment lost 1 base, leaving 1 base of the junction unmatched. Germline V lookup: CDR1 SGHTA, CDR2 FQGNSA. CDR3 residues: CASSLVGRSTDTQYF. Here the CDR3 DNA reads TGTGCCAGCAGCTTAGTCGGGAGGAGCACAGATACGCAGTATTTT.

The chain is built from TRBV7-9 and TRBJ2-5; TRBD1 might be the D (5 bases). The V gene lost 1 base and the J gene lost 5 bases, with 8 bases spanning the gap. The germline V gene has CDR1 SEHNR and CDR2 FQNEAQ (reference sequence). The CDR3 consists of 13 residues. CDR3 in amino acids: CASSLGQRETQYF. DNA for the CDR3: TGTGCCAGCAGCTTAGGACAGAGGGAGACCCAGTACTTC.

This clone came up many times. V usage is TRBV27 and J usage is TRBJ1-2; D call uncertain. Trimming removed 2 bases from V and 7 bases from J, with 11 bases in between. Germline V gives CDR1 MNHEY, CDR2 SMNVEV (reference sequence). The CDR3 length is 13 residues. The CDR3 coding sequence is TGTGCCAGCAGTTTAGGAGGGTATGGTGGCTACACCTTC. Amino acids: CASSLGGYGGYTF.

The genes are TRBV2 and TRBJ1-1, with D tentatively TRBD1 (5 bases). The ends were cut back, 7 bases at V and 1 base at J, with 13 bases in the middle. CDR1 and CDR2 (germline): SNHLY, FYNNEI. The CDR3 loop spans 14 amino acids. The CDR3 DNA sequence: TGTGCCAGCACCGTGGGACTGCCGAACACTGAAGCTTTCTTT. It translates to CASTVGLPNTEAFF.

The chain is built from TRBV2 and TRBJ1-5, with no clear D. V was cut by 3 bases and J by 3 bases, with 9 bases left in between. The CDR3 extends over 14 amino acids. The germline V gene has CDR1 SNHLY and CDR2 FYNNEI. The CDR3 region is CASSEYGNNQPQHF. CDR3 in DNA: TGTGCCAGCAGTGAGTACGGTAACAATCAGCCCCAGCATTTT.

V is TRBV7-6 and J is TRBJ2-7, with D possibly TRBD1 on 5 matching bases. In germline, CDR1 is SGHVS, CDR2 FNYEAQ. V shed 8 bases and J shed 3 bases, with 17 bases lying between them. This CDR3 contains 14 residues. CDR3 loop: CASSSGQGSYEQYF. In nucleotides, the CDR3 is TGTGCCAGCTCCTCTGGCCAGGGCAGCTACGAGCAGTACTTC.

The chain couples TRBV10-2 to TRBJ2-2; a possible D gene is TRBD2 (5 bases). Looked up from germline, CDR1 is WSHSY and CDR2 is SAAADI. The CDR3 has 14 amino acids. V was trimmed by 11 bases and J by 7 bases, leaving 20 bases between them. This chain's CDR3 is CARGDASLGGELFF. The CDR3 DNA sequence: TGCGCCCGAGGAGATGCTAGCTTGGGCGGGGAGCTGTTTTTT.

The V and J genes are TRBV11-2 and TRBJ1-2, with D possibly being TRBD1 (5 bases). Germline values: CDR1 SGHAT, CDR2 FQNNGV. Trimming left V 1 base short and J 2 bases short, with 11 bases between. The CDR3 is made up of 15 amino acids. The CDR3 nucleotides read TGTGCCAGCAGCTTAGTAGGGGATGGGAACTATGGCTACACCTTC. It translates to CASSLVGDGNYGYTF.

The V and J genes are TRBV11-2 and TRBJ2-7; 11 bases match TRBD2. With V trimmed by 4 bases and J by 3 bases, 5 bases remained unmatched. The CDR3 is made up of 15 amino acids. Germline lookup yields CDR1 SGHAT and CDR2 FQNNGV. The CDR3 DNA reads as TGTGCCAGCAGCTCGGGACTAGCGGCAAACTACGAGCAGTACTTC. Translating it yields CASSSGLAANYEQYF. Variable domain in full (rest from reference TRBV11-2 and TRBJ2-7): EAGVAQSPRYKIIEKRQSVAFWCNPISGHATLYWYQQILGQGPKLLIQFQNNGVVDDSQLPKDRFSAERLKGVDSTLKIQPAKLEDSAVYLCASSSGLAANYEQYFGPGTRLTVT.

This clone was counted a few times. This rearrangement joins TRBV19 to TRBJ1-1; possible D gene TRBD1, 5 bases. Deletions cut 5 bases from V and 2 bases from J, with 15 bases between. CDR1 is LNHDA and CDR2 is SQIVND in the germline V gene (reference sequence). The CDR3 is 15 residues long. The CDR3 reads CASSSQGAGNTEAFF. Written as DNA, the CDR3 is TGTGCCAGTAGTTCCCAAGGGGCTGGAAACACTGAAGCTTTCTTT.